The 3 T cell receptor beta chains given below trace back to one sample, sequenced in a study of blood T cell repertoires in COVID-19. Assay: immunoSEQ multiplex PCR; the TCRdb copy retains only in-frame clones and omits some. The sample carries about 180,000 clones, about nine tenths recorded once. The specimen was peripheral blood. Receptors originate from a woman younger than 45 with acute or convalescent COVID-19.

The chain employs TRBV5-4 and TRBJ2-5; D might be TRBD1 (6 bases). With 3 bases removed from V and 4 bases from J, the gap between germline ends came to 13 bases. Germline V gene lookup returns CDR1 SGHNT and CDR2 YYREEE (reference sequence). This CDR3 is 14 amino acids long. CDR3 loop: CASSYTTGLETQYF. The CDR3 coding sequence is TGTGCCAGCAGCTATACTACAGGGTTAGAGACCCAGTACTTC.

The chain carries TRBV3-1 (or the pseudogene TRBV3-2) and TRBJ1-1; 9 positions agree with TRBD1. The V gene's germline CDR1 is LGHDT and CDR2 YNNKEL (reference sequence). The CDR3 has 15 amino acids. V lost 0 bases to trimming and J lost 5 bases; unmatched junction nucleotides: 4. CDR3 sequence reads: CASSQEGQGRTEAFF. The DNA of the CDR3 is TGTGCCAGCAGCCAAGAAGGACAGGGGCGAACTGAAGCTTTCTTT.

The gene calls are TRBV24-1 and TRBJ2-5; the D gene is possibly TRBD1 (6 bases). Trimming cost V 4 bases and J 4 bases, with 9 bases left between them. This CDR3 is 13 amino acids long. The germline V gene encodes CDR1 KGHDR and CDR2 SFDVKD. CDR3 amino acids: CATSDGQRETQYF. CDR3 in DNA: TGTGCCACCAGTGACGGACAGAGAGAGACCCAGTACTTC.